Below are 32 T cell receptor beta chains sequenced from a single sample in a study of shared clonotypes between healthy human individuals. Sequencing was performed with immunoSEQ multiplex PCR; in TCRdb, only in-frame clones are kept and a portion is missing. The sample lists more than 2 million clones, 95% seen once, with roughly 0.13% in the top ten. The source material was naive CD4+ T cells sorted from blood. The sample's subset: CD45RA+ positively selected. These receptors all come from a man between 18 and 35 years old in good health.

In this sample, this clone turned up once. The CDR3 here is CASSIRNRGHRKETQYF. DNA for the CDR3: TGCGCCAGCAGCATCAGAAACAGGGGGCATCGGAAAGAGACCCAGTACTTC. This chain joins TRBV5-1 and TRBJ2-5; 9 nucleotides agree with TRBD1. Germline V gives CDR1 SGHRS, CDR2 YFSETQ. Trimming removed 4 bases from V and 3 bases from J; junction bases left unmatched: 13. The CDR3 loop spans 17 amino acids. Supplemented by reference TRBV5-1 and TRBJ2-5, the full variable domain reads KAGVTQTPRYLIKTRGQQVTLSCSPISGHRSVSWYQQTPGQGLQFLFEYFSETQRNKGNFPGRFSGRQFSNSRSEMNVSTLELGDSALYLCASSIRNRGHRKETQYFGPGTRLLVL.

The chain links TRBV7-2 to TRBJ1-5; 10 nucleotides line up with TRBD1. The CDR3 spans 15 residues. V lost 3 bases and J lost 6; bases outside the gene matches: 5. The germline gives CDR1 SGHTA, CDR2 FQGNSA. CDR3 in amino acids: CASSLGQGPSQPQHF. The CDR3 nucleotides are TGTGCCAGCAGCTTGGGACAGGGGCCCAGTCAGCCCCAGCATTTT. Variable domain in full (rest from reference TRBV7-2 and TRBJ1-5): GAGVSQSPSNKVTEKGKDVELRCDPISGHTALYWYRQSLGQGLEFLIYFQGNSAPDKSGLPSDRFSAERTGGSVSTLTIQRTQQEDSAVYLCASSLGQGPSQPQHFGDGTRLSIL.

The chain recombines TRBV12-5 with TRBJ2-1, with D tentatively TRBD2 (6 bases). Germline loops: CDR1 LGHNT, CDR2 FRNRAP. The germline V and J ends were trimmed by 2 bases and 10 bases, with 18 bases remaining between them. The CDR3 covers 15 residues. CDR3 nucleotides: TGTGCTAGTGGTTTGACGGGTTCGTGGGGAGGCGAGCAGTTCTTC. Protein sequence: CASGLTGSWGGEQFF. Supplemented by reference TRBV12-5 and TRBJ2-1, the full variable domain reads DARVTQTPRHKVTEMGQEVTMRCQPILGHNTVFWYRQTMMQGLELLAYFRNRAPLDDSGMPKDRFSAEMPDATLATLKIQPSEPRDSAVYFCASGLTGSWGGEQFFGPGTRLTVL.

The chain recombines TRBV27 with TRBJ1-1, with D possibly being TRBD1 (5 bases). The V and J ends lost 3 bases and 0 bases respectively, with 11 bases between them. CDR1 and CDR2 from the germline V gene are MNHEY and SMNVEV (reference sequence). The CDR3 covers 15 residues. The CDR3 loop reads CASSFQGGMNTEAFF. The CDR3 DNA reads as TGTGCCAGCAGTTTCCAGGGAGGGATGAACACTGAAGCTTTCTTT.

This chain links TRBV19 with TRBJ1-6, with 8 positions matching TRBD1. The junction had 6 bases not matched to a gene; V was cut back by 5 bases and J by 6 bases. The CDR3 has 15 amino acids. Germline V gives CDR1 LNHDA, CDR2 SQIVND (reference sequence). In DNA form, the CDR3 reads TGTGCCAGTAGTCTGGGACAGGCAGTTAATTCACCCCTCCACTTT. Translated: CASSLGQAVNSPLHF.

This clone is a singleton in its sample. The V and J genes are TRBV2 and TRBJ2-3; 8 bases map to TRBD2. Germline assignment: CDR1 SNHLY and CDR2 FYNNEI. V lost 10 bases and J lost 0; bases outside the gene matches: 12. The CDR3 is 16 residues long. CDR3 sequence: CATQDLGLASTDTQYF. The CDR3 region has the DNA TGTGCCACCCAGGACCTCGGACTAGCTAGCACAGATACGCAGTATTTT.

V is TRBV6-5 and J is TRBJ1-2, with 10 bases aligning to TRBD1. The CDR3 runs 15 residues. V trimming: 2 bases; J trimming: 5 bases; junction bases outside the gene matches: 5. CDR1 and CDR2 (germline): MNHEY, SVGAGI. CDR3 amino acids: CASSYPGQGEYGYTF. For the CDR3, the DNA is TGTGCCAGCAGTTACCCCGGACAGGGGGAGTATGGCTACACCTTC.

The chain joins TRBV5-1 to TRBJ2-3; D possibly corresponds to TRBD1 (5 bases). Germline values: CDR1 SGHRS, CDR2 YFSETQ. With 5 bases removed from V and 2 bases from J, the gap between germline ends came to 15 bases. The CDR3 runs 15 residues. CDR3 amino acids: CASRENQGFTDTQYF. The CDR3 region has the DNA TGCGCCAGCAGGGAGAATCAGGGATTCACAGATACGCAGTATTTT.

Points on this clone: Other DNA sequences from this sample encode an identical CDR3 as well. This rearrangement joins TRBV10-3 to TRBJ1-1, with 7 nucleotides matching TRBD1. The CDR3 spans 13 residues. Trimming at V came to 5 bases and at J to 2 bases, leaving 2 bases not matched to a gene. Germline V gene sequence: CDR1 ENHRY, CDR2 SYGVKD. The CDR3 is CAISRDRNTEAFF. The CDR3 DNA reads as TGTGCCATCAGTCGGGACAGAAACACTGAAGCTTTCTTT.

The gene calls are TRBV5-1 and TRBJ1-3; weak D call: TRBD1 (5 bases). Trimming removed 0 bases at V and 0 bases at J, with 10 bases between. Per germline, CDR1 SGHRS and CDR2 YFSETQ. This CDR3 is 16 amino acids long. The CDR3 DNA reads as TGCGCCAGCAGCTTGGGACAGATGAGCTCTGGAAACACCATATATTTT. It is translated as CASSLGQMSSGNTIYF.

V gene TRBV7-9 combines with J gene TRBJ2-7; TRBD2 agrees at 7 bases. The length of the CDR3 is 14 residues. With V trimmed by 5 bases and J by 3 bases, 7 bases remained unmatched. CDR1 SEHNR and CDR2 FQNEAQ come from the germline V gene (reference sequence). As DNA, the CDR3 is TGTGCCAGCAGCCCCTCAGCGGGGAACTACGAGCAGTACTTC. Protein: CASSPSAGNYEQYF.

The J gene is TRBJ2-2, the V gene TRBV6-5, with D possibly TRBD1 on 5 matching bases. Germline CDR1 reads MNHEY; CDR2 reads SVGAGI. This CDR3 contains 12 residues. Trimming removed 11 bases from V and 2 bases from J, with 9 bases in between. The CDR3 DNA follows: TGTGCCGCTACAGGAAACACCGGGGAGCTGTTTTTT. Amino acid sequence: CAATGNTGELFF.

The V and J genes are TRBV10-3 and TRBJ2-5; possibly TRBD2 for D (5 bases). Per the germline V gene, CDR1 is ENHRY and CDR2 is SYGVKD. V was trimmed by 6 bases and J by 5 bases, leaving 13 bases between them. This CDR3 contains 13 residues. The CDR3 loop is CAISRTLAETQYF. CDR3 coding DNA: TGTGCCATCAGCAGGACTCTCGCGGAGACCCAGTACTTC.

This sequence joins TRBV4-3 and TRBJ1-1, with D unclear. This CDR3 has 15 residues. Germline CDR1 is LGHNA and CDR2 is YSLEER. The germline V and J ends were trimmed by 0 bases and 5 bases, with 13 bases remaining between them. CDR3 residues: CASSQDTGTVTEAFF. In nucleotides, the CDR3 is TGCGCCAGCAGCCAAGACACTGGAACAGTGACTGAAGCTTTCTTT.

The V call is TRBV28, the J call TRBJ2-1; TRBD2 matches at 7 bases. The germline V gene encodes CDR1 MDHEN and CDR2 SYDVKM. Trimming removed 7 bases from V and 14 bases from J; junction bases left unmatched: 17. This CDR3 spans 14 amino acids. CDR3 loop: CASMWGGAVGPEFF. As DNA, the CDR3 is TGTGCCAGCATGTGGGGGGGTGCCGTTGGGCCAGAGTTCTTC.

On this clone: The same CDR3 is also encoded by other DNA sequences in this sample. This rearrangement joins TRBV5-1 to TRBJ2-5; D unclear. V lost 5 bases and J lost 5, with 10 bases in between. The germline gives CDR1 SGHRS, CDR2 YFSETQ. This CDR3 is built from 12 residues. This chain's CDR3 is CASSRPGETQYF. The CDR3, as DNA: TGCGCCAGCAGTAGGCCCGGGGAGACCCAGTACTTC.

As regards this clone: Additional DNA sequences in this sample encode the identical CDR3. The J gene is TRBJ1-5, the V gene TRBV6-1, with no clear D. The CDR3 consists of 14 residues. V was trimmed by 6 bases and J by 3 bases, leaving 12 bases between them. The germline V gene encodes CDR1 MNHNS and CDR2 SASEGT. The CDR3 spells CASSPAAPNQPQHF. The DNA of the CDR3 is TGTGCCAGCAGCCCCGCGGCTCCCAATCAGCCCCAGCATTTT.

This clone showed up just once. This sample also contains other DNA sequences that code for the same CDR3. This chain links TRBV6-6 with TRBJ1-1; TRBD1 matches 9 bases. The CDR3 runs to 14 residues. Losses at the gene ends were 6 bases for V and 1 base for J; bases not matched to a gene: 3. CDR1 is MNHNY and CDR2 is SVGAGI in the germline V gene (reference sequence). The CDR3 DNA is TGTGCCAGCAGCTACAGGGGGCAGAACACTGAAGCTTTCTTT. This translates into CASSYRGQNTEAFF.

On this clone itself: Other nucleotide sequences from this sample produce the same CDR3. The rearrangement links TRBV18 to TRBJ1-1; no definite D call. Germline V gene data show CDR1 as KGHSH and CDR2 as LQKENI. Trimming pared 2 bases from V and 0 bases from J, leaving 10 bases between. The CDR3 runs 15 residues. This CDR3 reads CASSPSLVMNTEAFF. The CDR3 nucleotides read TGTGCCAGCTCACCAAGCCTTGTGATGAACACTGAAGCTTTCTTT.

The chain employs TRBV14 and TRBJ1-2; D is uncertain. The V and J ends lost 5 bases and 1 base respectively, with 11 bases between them. The V gene's germline CDR1 is SGHDN and CDR2 FVKESK. This CDR3 has 14 amino acids. As DNA, the CDR3 is TGTGCCAGCAGCAGCTCGGGAGTTAACTATGGCTACACCTTC. This codes for CASSSSGVNYGYTF.

V gene TRBV27 combines with J gene TRBJ1-5; tentative D call: TRBD1 (5 bases). This CDR3 spans 14 amino acids. Germline loops: CDR1 MNHEY, CDR2 SMNVEV (reference sequence). V gave up 6 bases and J gave up 2 bases, with 11 bases separating them. The CDR3 DNA reads TGTGCCAGCAGCGCCCAGACAGGCAATCAGCCCCAGCATTTT. Encoded protein: CASSAQTGNQPQHF.

V gene TRBV30 combines with J gene TRBJ2-7; perhaps D is TRBD1 or TRBD2 (5 bases each). The germline V gene encodes CDR1 GTSNPN and CDR2 SVGIG (reference sequence). Trimming took 3 bases from V and 4 from J, leaving 19 bases between them. The CDR3 spans 15 residues. The CDR3 bases are TGTGCCTGGAGGCCCAAACGAGAGGGACCATACGAGCAGTACTTC. Translating it yields CAWRPKREGPYEQYF.

This sequence joins TRBV7-9 and TRBJ2-7; no clear D gene. Germline V gene data show CDR1 as SEHNR and CDR2 as FQNEAQ (reference sequence). V lost 6 bases to trimming and J lost 6 bases, with 12 bases between them. The CDR3 consists of 12 residues. The CDR3 DNA sequence: TGTGCCAGCAGGGGCGGCGACCGCGAGCAGTACTTC. Protein sequence: CASRGGDREQYF.

The chain carries TRBV27 and TRBJ1-1; maybe TRBD1 (5 bases). There are 16 residues in the CDR3. Germline V gene sequence: CDR1 MNHEY, CDR2 SMNVEV (reference sequence). Trimming stripped 7 bases from V and 1 base from J, with 19 bases between. The CDR3, as DNA: TGTGCCAGCAAGTACCTCCAGGGAGCAAAGAACACTGAAGCTTTCTTT. It is translated as CASKYLQGAKNTEAFF.

The chain is built from TRBV7-3 and TRBJ2-3; maybe TRBD1 (6 bases). Trimming removed 5 bases at V and 5 bases at J, with 14 bases between. The length of the CDR3 is 14 residues. Germline V gene lookup returns CDR1 SGHTA and CDR2 FQGTGA. As DNA, the CDR3 is TGTGCCAGCAGCCAACGACAGGCGGGAGATACGCAGTATTTT. It encodes CASSQRQAGDTQYF. Full variable domain (remainder filled in from reference TRBV7-3 and TRBJ2-3): GAGVSQTPSNKVTEKGKYVELRCDPISGHTALYWYRQSLGQGPEFLIYFQGTGAADDSGLPNDRFFAVRPEGSVSTLKIQRTERGDSAVYLCASSQRQAGDTQYFGPGTRLTVL.

The V call is TRBV18, the J call TRBJ1-1; D gene ambiguous. V lost 3 bases, J lost 4 bases, and 12 bases lay in between. Looked up from germline, CDR1 is KGHSH and CDR2 is LQKENI. There are 14 residues in the CDR3. CDR3 sequence (DNA): TGTGCCAGCTCACCCTTCGTACGGCCCACTGAAGCTTTCTTT. Its translation is CASSPFVRPTEAFF.

The V and J genes are TRBV6-1 and TRBJ1-4; D not resolved. This CDR3 is built from 14 residues. V lost 8 bases and J 5 bases, leaving 15 bases between the germline ends. Germline assignment: CDR1 MNHNS and CDR2 SASEGT. CDR3 residues: CASVPSAPNEKLFF. In DNA form, the CDR3 reads TGTGCCAGCGTTCCGTCAGCTCCAAATGAAAAACTGTTTTTT.

The J gene is TRBJ2-7, the V gene TRBV28, with D uncertain. V was shortened by 5 bases and J by 4 bases, with 12 bases between the two germline ends. The CDR3 consists of 13 residues. The V gene's germline CDR1 is MDHEN and CDR2 SYDVKM. CDR3 DNA sequence: TGTGCCAGCAGTGTGGGGTCTCTTTACGAGCAGTACTTC. Protein sequence: CASSVGSLYEQYF.

The chain is built from TRBV6-1 and TRBJ1-2; D is undetermined. CDR3 length: 12 amino acids. Trimming stripped 7 bases from V and 4 bases from J, with 10 bases between. Germline values: CDR1 MNHNS, CDR2 SASEGT. The CDR3 here is CASTRETYGYTF. The CDR3 nucleotides are TGTGCCAGCACCCGGGAGACCTATGGCTACACCTTC.

This chain links TRBV6-1 with TRBJ1-3; 7 nucleotides line up with TRBD1. Germline lookup yields CDR1 MNHNS and CDR2 SASEGT. J gave up 2 bases and V 3 bases, and 1 base lay outside the gene matches. The CDR3 has 14 residues. The CDR3: CASSDRGTGNTIYF. The CDR3 DNA reads TGTGCCAGCAGTGACAGGGGGACTGGAAACACCATATATTTT.

Turning to this clone: This sample also contains other DNA sequences that code for the same CDR3. The chain recombines TRBV2 with TRBJ1-6, with TRBD1 as a possible D gene (5 bases). V shed 3 bases and J shed 6 bases, with 6 bases lying between them. The V gene's germline CDR1 is SNHLY and CDR2 FYNNEI. The CDR3 length is 13 residues. This CDR3 is CASSEQGNSPLHF. DNA for the CDR3: TGTGCCAGCAGTGAGCAGGGTAATTCACCCCTCCACTTT.

The chain carries TRBV23-1 and TRBJ1-5; TRBD1 matches at 9 bases. TRBV23-1 is noted as an ORF with a role that remains uncertain. The CDR3 totals 18 residues. Losses at the gene ends were 4 bases for V and 4 bases for J; bases not matched to a gene: 14. The DNA for the CDR3 is TGCGCCAGCAGTCCGACCCACAGGGGGCGACCACAAAATCAGCCCCAGCATTTT. This gives the protein CASSPTHRGRPQNQPQHF.